Detailed here is one T cell receptor beta chain. Its antigen is unidentified. J gave up 7 bases and V 8 bases, and 4 bases lay outside the gene matches. CDR1 and CDR2 (germline): MNHNS, SASEGT. This CDR3 is built from 13 residues. The sample is drawn from a study of cytomegalovirus exposure and HLA in healthy donors. Study results and caveats: In a later analysis, HLA-associated beta chains showed higher expansion and lower generation probabilities than comparable chains. A prior analysis recorded that most TCR beta V segments were productive about 90% or about 30% of the time.

Both 60 Vbeta primers and 13 Jbeta primers went into the PCR. TCRdb's table, derived via immunoSEQ multiplex PCR, lists solely in-frame clones and lacks some. The sample lists about 200,000 clones; 65% to 90% were seen once. The study sampled nominally healthy donors, though unrecorded immune exposures were likely. This sequence was found in a girl aged 10 to 17 in good health and CMV-seronegative. Source material: PBMCs. The genes are TRBV6-1 and TRBJ1-6; 8 positions agree with TRBD1. In DNA, the CDR3 is TGTGCCAGCTGGGGACAGGTAAATTCACCCCTCCACTTT. Encoded protein: CASWGQVNSPLHF.